This T cell receptor beta chain is drawn from a study of identical twins. TCRdb reprocessed the 5' RACE reads with MiXCR, giving one entry per CDR3 protein. The sample holds about 200,000 distinct CDR3 sequences, approximately 8.3% seen once. The CDR3 is 15 residues long. Germline assignment: CDR1 SEHNR and CDR2 FQNEAQ (reference sequence). The germline V and J ends were trimmed by 5 bases and 2 bases, with 15 bases remaining between them. The same data also contributed to another study, on yellow fever vaccine responses in identical twins.

The specimen was memory (CD45RO+) T cells sorted from blood. The sequence was collected from a woman between 18 and 30 years old in good health. V usage is TRBV7-9 and J usage is TRBJ1-2; D remains ambiguous. The chain's CDR3 is CASSPPSANNYGYTF. CDR3 nucleotide sequence: TGTGCCAGCAGCCCCCCTTCGGCAAACAACTATGGCTACACCTTC.